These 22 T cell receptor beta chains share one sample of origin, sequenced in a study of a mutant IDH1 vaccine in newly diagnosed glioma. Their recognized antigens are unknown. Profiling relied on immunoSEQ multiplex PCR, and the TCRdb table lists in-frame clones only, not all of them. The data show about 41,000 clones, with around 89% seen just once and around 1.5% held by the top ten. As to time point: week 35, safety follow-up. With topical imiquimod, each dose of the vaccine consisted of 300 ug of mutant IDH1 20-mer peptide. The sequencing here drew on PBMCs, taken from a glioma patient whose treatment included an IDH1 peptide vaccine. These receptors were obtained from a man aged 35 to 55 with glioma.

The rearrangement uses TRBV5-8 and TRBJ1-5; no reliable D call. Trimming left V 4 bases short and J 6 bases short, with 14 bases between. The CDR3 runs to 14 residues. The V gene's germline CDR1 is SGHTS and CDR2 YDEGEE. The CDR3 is CASSLRSEIQPQHF. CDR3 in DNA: TGTGCCAGCAGCCTTAGGTCAGAGATTCAGCCCCAGCATTTT.

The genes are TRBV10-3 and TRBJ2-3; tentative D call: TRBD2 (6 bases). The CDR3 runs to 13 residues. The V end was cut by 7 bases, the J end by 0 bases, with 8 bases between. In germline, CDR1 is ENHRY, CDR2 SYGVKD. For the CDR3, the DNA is TGTGCCATCACGGGAGCAAGCACAGATACGCAGTATTTT. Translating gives CAITGASTDTQYF.

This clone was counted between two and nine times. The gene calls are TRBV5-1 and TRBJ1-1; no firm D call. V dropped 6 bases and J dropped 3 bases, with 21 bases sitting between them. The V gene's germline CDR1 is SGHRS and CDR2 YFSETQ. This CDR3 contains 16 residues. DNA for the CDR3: TGCGCCAGCACCCAAAACGGACCCAACGCTGACACTGAAGCTTTCTTT. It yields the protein CASTQNGPNADTEAFF. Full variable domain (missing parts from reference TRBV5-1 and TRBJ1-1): KAGVTQTPRYLIKTRGQQVTLSCSPISGHRSVSWYQQTPGQGLQFLFEYFSETQRNKGNFPGRFSGRQFSNSRSEMNVSTLELGDSALYLCASTQNGPNADTEAFFGQGTRLTVV.

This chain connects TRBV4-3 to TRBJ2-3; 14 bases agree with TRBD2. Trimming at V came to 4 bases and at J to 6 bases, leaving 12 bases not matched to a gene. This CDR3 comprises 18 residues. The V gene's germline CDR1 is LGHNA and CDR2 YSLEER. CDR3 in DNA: TGCGCCAGCAGCCTACTGGCAGGGACTAGCGGGAGTCCTGATACGCAGTATTTT. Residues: CASSLLAGTSGSPDTQYF.

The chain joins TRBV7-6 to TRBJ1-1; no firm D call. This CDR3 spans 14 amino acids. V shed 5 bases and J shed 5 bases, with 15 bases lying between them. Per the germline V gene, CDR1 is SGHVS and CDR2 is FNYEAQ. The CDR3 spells CASSPRVGSTEAFF. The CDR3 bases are TGTGCCAGCAGCCCTAGGGTGGGGTCGACTGAAGCTTTCTTT.

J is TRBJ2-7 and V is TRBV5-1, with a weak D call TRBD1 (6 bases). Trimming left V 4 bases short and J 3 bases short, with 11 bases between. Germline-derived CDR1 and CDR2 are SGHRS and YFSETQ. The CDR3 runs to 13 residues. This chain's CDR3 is CASSPGTYYEQYF. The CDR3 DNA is TGCGCCAGCAGCCCGGGGACATACTACGAGCAGTACTTC.

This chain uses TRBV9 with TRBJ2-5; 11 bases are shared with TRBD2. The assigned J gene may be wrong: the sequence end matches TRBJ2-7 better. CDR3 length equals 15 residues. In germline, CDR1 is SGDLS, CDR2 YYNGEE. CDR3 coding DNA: TGTGCCAGCAGCGTAGGGGGACTAGCGGAGGTCGAGCAGTACTTC. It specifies CASSVGGLAEVEQYF.

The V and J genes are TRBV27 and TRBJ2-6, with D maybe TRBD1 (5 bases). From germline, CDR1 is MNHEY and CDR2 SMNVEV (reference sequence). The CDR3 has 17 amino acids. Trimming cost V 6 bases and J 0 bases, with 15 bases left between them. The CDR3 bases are TGTGCCAGCAGAAAGACAGCCTCGAGCTCTGGGGCCAACGTCCTGACTTTC. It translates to CASRKTASSSGANVLTF.

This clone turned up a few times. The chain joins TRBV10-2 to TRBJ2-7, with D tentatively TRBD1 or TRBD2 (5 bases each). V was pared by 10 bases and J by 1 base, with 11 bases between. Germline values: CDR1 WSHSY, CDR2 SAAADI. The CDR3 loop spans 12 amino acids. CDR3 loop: CATSRGSYEQYV. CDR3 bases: TGCGCCACCTCGAGGGGTTCCTACGAGCAGTACGTC.

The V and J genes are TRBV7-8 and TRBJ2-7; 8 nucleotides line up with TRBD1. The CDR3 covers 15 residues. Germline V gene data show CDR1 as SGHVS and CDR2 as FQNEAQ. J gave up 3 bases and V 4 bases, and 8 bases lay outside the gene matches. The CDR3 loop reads CASSSNGQGGYEQYF. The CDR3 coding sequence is TGTGCCAGCAGCTCCAATGGACAGGGAGGCTACGAGCAGTACTTC.

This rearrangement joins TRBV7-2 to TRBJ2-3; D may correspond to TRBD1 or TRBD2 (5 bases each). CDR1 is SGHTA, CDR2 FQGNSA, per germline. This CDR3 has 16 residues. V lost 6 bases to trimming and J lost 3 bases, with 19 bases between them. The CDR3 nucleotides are TGTGCCAGCAGGCCGGGGCAGGGAAGAGGAACAGATACGCAGTATTTT. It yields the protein CASRPGQGRGTDTQYF.

CDR3 protein: CASSITGQDSPLHF. CDR3 nucleotide sequence: TGTGCCAGTAGTATAACAGGGCAGGATTCACCCCTCCACTTT. This chain links TRBV19 with TRBJ1-6; the D gene is possibly TRBD1 (6 bases). Germline loops: CDR1 LNHDA, CDR2 SQIVND (reference sequence). Trimming removed 2 bases from V and 8 bases from J, with 10 bases in between. The CDR3 has 14 amino acids.

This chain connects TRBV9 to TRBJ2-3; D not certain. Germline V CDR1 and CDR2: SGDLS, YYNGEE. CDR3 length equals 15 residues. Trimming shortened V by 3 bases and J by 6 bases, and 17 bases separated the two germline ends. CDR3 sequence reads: CASSALVPDRDTQYF. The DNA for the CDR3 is TGTGCCAGCAGCGCCCTCGTCCCCGATCGGGATACGCAGTATTTT.

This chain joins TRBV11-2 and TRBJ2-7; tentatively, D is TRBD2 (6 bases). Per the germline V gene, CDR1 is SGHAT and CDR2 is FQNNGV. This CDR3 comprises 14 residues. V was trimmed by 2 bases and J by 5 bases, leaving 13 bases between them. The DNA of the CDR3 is TGTGCCAGCAGCTTATCCGGGAGTTACCACGAGCAGTACTTC. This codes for CASSLSGSYHEQYF.

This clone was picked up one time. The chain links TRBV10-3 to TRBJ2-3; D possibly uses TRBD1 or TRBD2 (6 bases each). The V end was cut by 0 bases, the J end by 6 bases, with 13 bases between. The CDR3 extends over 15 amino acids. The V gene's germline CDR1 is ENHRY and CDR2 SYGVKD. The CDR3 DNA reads TGTGCCATCAGTGAGTCGGAGGGGGGCCTCGATACGCAGTATTTT. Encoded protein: CAISESEGGLDTQYF.

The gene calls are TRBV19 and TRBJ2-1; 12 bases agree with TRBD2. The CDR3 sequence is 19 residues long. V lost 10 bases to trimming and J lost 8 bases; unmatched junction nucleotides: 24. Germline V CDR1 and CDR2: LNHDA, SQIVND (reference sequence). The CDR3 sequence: CATSPRVRRLAGVGDEQFF. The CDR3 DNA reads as TGTGCCACCTCGCCCCGCGTCCGTCGACTAGCGGGAGTGGGTGATGAGCAGTTCTTC.

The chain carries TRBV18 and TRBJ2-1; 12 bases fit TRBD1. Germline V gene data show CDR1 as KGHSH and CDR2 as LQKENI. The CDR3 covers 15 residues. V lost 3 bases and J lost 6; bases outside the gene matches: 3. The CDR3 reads CASSPRGQGANEQFF. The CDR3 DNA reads TGTGCCAGCTCACCGCGGGGACAGGGGGCCAATGAGCAGTTCTTC.

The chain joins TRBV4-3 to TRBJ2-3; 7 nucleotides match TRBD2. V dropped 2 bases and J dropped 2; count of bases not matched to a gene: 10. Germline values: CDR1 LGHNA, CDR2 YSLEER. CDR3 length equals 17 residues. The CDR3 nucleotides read TGCGCCAGCAGCCAAAACGCGGGAGTGTTCTACACAGATACGCAGTATTTT. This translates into CASSQNAGVFYTDTQYF.

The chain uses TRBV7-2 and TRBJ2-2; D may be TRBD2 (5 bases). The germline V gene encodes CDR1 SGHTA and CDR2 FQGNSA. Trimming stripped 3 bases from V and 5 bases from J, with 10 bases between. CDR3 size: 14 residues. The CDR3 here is CASSLRPGTGELFF. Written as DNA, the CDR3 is TGTGCCAGCAGCTTGAGGCCGGGGACCGGGGAGCTGTTTTTT.

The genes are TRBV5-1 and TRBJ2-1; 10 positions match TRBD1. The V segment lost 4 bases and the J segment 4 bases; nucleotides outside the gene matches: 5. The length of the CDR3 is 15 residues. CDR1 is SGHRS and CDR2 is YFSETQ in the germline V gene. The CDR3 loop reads CASSPGTGVYNEQFF. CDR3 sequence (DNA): TGCGCCAGCAGCCCCGGGACAGGGGTTTACAATGAGCAGTTCTTC. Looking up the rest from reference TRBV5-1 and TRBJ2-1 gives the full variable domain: KAGVTQTPRYLIKTRGQQVTLSCSPISGHRSVSWYQQTPGQGLQFLFEYFSETQRNKGNFPGRFSGRQFSNSRSEMNVSTLELGDSALYLCASSPGTGVYNEQFFGPGTRLTVL.

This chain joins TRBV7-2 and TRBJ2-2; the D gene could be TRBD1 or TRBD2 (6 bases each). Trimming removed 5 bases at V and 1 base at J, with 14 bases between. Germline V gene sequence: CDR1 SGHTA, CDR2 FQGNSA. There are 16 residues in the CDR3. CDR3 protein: CASSVGGGGNTGELFF. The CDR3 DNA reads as TGTGCCAGCAGCGTAGGGGGAGGCGGGAACACCGGGGAGCTGTTTTTT. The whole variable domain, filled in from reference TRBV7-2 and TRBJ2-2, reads GAGVSQSPSNKVTEKGKDVELRCDPISGHTALYWYRQSLGQGLEFLIYFQGNSAPDKSGLPSDRFSAERTGGSVSTLTIQRTQQEDSAVYLCASSVGGGGNTGELFFGEGSRLTVL.

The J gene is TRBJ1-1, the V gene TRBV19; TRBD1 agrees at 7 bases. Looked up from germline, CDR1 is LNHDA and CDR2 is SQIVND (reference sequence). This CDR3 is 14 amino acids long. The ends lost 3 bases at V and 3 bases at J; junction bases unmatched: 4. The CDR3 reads CASSISGTDTEAFF. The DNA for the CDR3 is TGTGCCAGTAGTATCTCTGGGACAGACACTGAAGCTTTCTTT.